This T cell receptor (beta chain) was sequenced in a study of PD-1 blockade in mismatch repair-deficient tumors. Study information: Patients had approximately 12 mismatch repair-deficient cancer types and were previously treated and progressing.

All patients were mismatch repair deficient, assessed by either PCR or immunohistochemistry. A few pembrolizumab responders had their TCRs sequenced. The assay was immunoSEQ multiplex PCR, and TCRdb's table has in-frame clones only and misses some. The profile covers about 130,000 clones, with about 88% appearing a single time and approximately 10% taken by the ten largest. Between the trimmed V and J ends, which lost 3 bases and 8 bases, there was a span of 10 bases. Germline V gives CDR1 MDHEN, CDR2 SYDVKM. The length of the CDR3 is 12 residues. The rearrangement joins TRBV28 to TRBJ1-1; D is ambiguous. Sample: peripheral blood, taken approximately 72 weeks after starting pembrolizumab. This receptor was identified in an adult with mismatch repair-deficient cancer. CDR3 loop: CASSFGRLEAFF. The CDR3 DNA reads TGTGCCAGCAGTTTCGGTCGTCTCGAAGCTTTCTTT.